This T cell receptor beta chain was sequenced in a study of T-cell reconstitution after alpha-beta-depleted transplantation in children. This sample's TCRbeta library carried unique molecular identifier barcodes. TCRdb re-called the PCR reads through MiXCR, storing one row per CDR3 protein. This sample has 500,000 to 750,000 distinct CDR3 sequences; 25% to 30% occur once, and the top ten carry under 45%. This clonotype was obtained from a boy less than two years old with Wiskott-Aldrich syndrome, due to receive a stem cell transplant. This specimen consisted of PBMCs, obtained before TCRalphabeta/CD19-depleted stem cell transplant.

The CDR3 DNA sequence: TGTGCCAGCAGTTACTCGGGACGCTCCTATAATTCACCCCTCCACTTT. It translates to CASSYSGRSYNSPLHF. J is TRBJ1-6 and V is TRBV6-5; tentatively, D is TRBD1 (5 bases). The CDR3 covers 16 residues. V lost 0 bases and J lost 0, with 6 bases in between. Per the germline V gene, CDR1 is MNHEY and CDR2 is SVGAGI.